The 13 T cell receptor beta chains given below trace back to one sample, sequenced in a study of response to subunit inactivated influenza vaccine. TCRdb re-called the RT-PCR reads with MiXCR, one entry per CDR3 protein. The profile shows about 700,000 distinct CDR3 sequences, 14% of them singletons. The source material was PBMCs from blood, sampled 14 days before vaccination. These receptors were taken from a man aged 50-59 years who received an inactivated influenza vaccine.

This clonotype was detected many times. V usage is TRBV20-1 and J usage is TRBJ2-3, with D tentatively TRBD1 or TRBD2 (5 bases each). The germline V gene encodes CDR1 DFQATT and CDR2 SNEGSKA (reference sequence). The length of the CDR3 is 11 residues. V was cut by 6 bases and J by 8 bases, with 12 bases left in between. As DNA, the CDR3 is TGCAGTGCGACCTCCGGGACTACGCAGTATTTT. Translation gives CSATSGTTQYF.

The chain uses TRBV4-2 and TRBJ2-4; TRBD2 agrees at 10 bases. The J segment lost 8 bases and the V segment lost 0 bases, leaving 13 bases of the junction unmatched. The CDR3 covers 18 residues. Germline CDR1 and CDR2: LGHNA and YNFKEQ. The CDR3: CASSQDRSGLAGADIQYF. CDR3 DNA: TGTGCCAGCAGCCAAGATCGGTCGGGGCTAGCGGGAGCGGACATTCAGTACTTC.

This clonotype was seen once. This sequence joins TRBV7-3 and TRBJ2-1; 16 bases are a match to TRBD2. V gave up 5 bases and J gave up 10 bases; unmatched junction bases: 5. Germline lookup yields CDR1 SGHTA and CDR2 FQGTGA. CDR3 length: 15 residues. The CDR3 bases are TGTGCCAGCAGCCTCGGGACTAGCGGGAGGGAAGAGCAGTTCTTC. Protein: CASSLGTSGREEQFF.

The J gene is TRBJ1-1, the V gene TRBV20-1, with D possibly being TRBD1 (6 bases). Trimming shortened V by 7 bases and J by 4 bases, and 13 bases separated the two germline ends. Germline CDR1 reads DFQATT; CDR2 reads SNEGSKA (reference sequence). The CDR3 runs to 12 residues. This chain's CDR3 is CSEAGAATEAFF. CDR3 sequence (DNA): TGCAGTGAAGCGGGGGCAGCCACTGAAGCTTTCTTT.

The V and J genes are TRBV29-1 and TRBJ2-3; D unclear. V lost 2 bases to trimming and J lost 3 bases, with 9 bases between them. The CDR3 spans 13 residues. Germline CDR1 is SQVTM and CDR2 is ANQGSEA. CDR3 sequence (DNA): TGCAGCGTTGAACCCGGCGTGACAGATACGCAGTATTTT. It specifies CSVEPGVTDTQYF.

This clonotype was found many times. J is TRBJ2-7 and V is TRBV20-1; tentatively, D is TRBD1 (6 bases). There are 14 residues in the CDR3. Germline lookup yields CDR1 DFQATT and CDR2 SNEGSKA (reference sequence). Deletions cut 6 bases from V and 9 bases from J, with 24 bases between. CDR3 coding DNA: TGCAGTGCCAGGGTCCCAGGGGCGGACGCAGTGCAGTACTTC. It specifies CSARVPGADAVQYF.

In its sample, this clonotype was seen many times. The J gene is TRBJ2-3, the V gene TRBV12-3 or TRBV12-4; D call uncertain. This CDR3 contains 13 residues. The ends were cut back, 6 bases at V and 3 bases at J, with 10 bases in the middle. CDR3 DNA: TGTGCCAGCAGGCGCGATGGTACAGATACGCAGTATTTT. Protein sequence: CASRRDGTDTQYF.

This clonotype was detected a few times. V is TRBV20-1 and J is TRBJ1-5; a possible D gene is TRBD1 (6 bases). V lost 3 bases and J lost 3, with 9 bases in between. The length of the CDR3 is 13 residues. Germline V lookup: CDR1 DFQATT, CDR2 SNEGSKA (reference sequence). CDR3 protein: CSASRGFNQPQHF. CDR3 DNA sequence: TGCAGTGCTAGTAGGGGGTTCAATCAGCCCCAGCATTTT.

In this sample, this clonotype turned up a few times. The J gene is TRBJ2-7, the V gene TRBV4-1; no definite D call. The V end was cut by 5 bases, the J end by 4 bases, with 12 bases between. Germline lookup yields CDR1 MGHRA and CDR2 YSYEKL. The CDR3 contains 13 residues. This chain's CDR3 is CASSSRILYEQYF. CDR3 DNA: TGCGCCAGCAGCTCCAGGATTCTTTACGAGCAGTACTTC.

The chain is built from TRBV20-1 and TRBJ1-2; D is undetermined. The ends were cut back, 3 bases at V and 1 base at J, with 9 bases in the middle. The CDR3 length is 13 residues. The germline gives CDR1 DFQATT, CDR2 SNEGSKA (reference sequence). The CDR3 protein is CSASGQVNYGYTF. The CDR3 DNA follows: TGCAGTGCTAGCGGGCAGGTTAACTATGGCTACACCTTC.

V is TRBV7-2 and J is TRBJ2-1; D not resolved. The CDR3 loop spans 12 amino acids. Trimming cost V 5 bases and J 8 bases, with 10 bases left between them. CDR1 is SGHTA and CDR2 is FQGNSA in the germline V gene. The CDR3 here is CASSPGRDEQFF. As DNA, the CDR3 is TGTGCCAGCAGCCCAGGTCGGGATGAGCAGTTCTTC. The full variable domain, rest sourced from reference TRBV7-2 and TRBJ2-1, is GAGVSQSPSNKVTEKGKDVELRCDPISGHTALYWYRQSLGQGLEFLIYFQGNSAPDKSGLPSDRFSAERTGGSVSTLTIQRTQQEDSAVYLCASSPGRDEQFFGPGTRLTVL.

V gene TRBV6-5 combines with J gene TRBJ1-5; 7 nucleotides match TRBD1. The CDR3 consists of 16 residues. V lost 2 bases, J lost 0 bases, and 4 bases stayed unmatched. Germline V gives CDR1 MNHEY, CDR2 SVGAGI. In nucleotides, the CDR3 is TGTGCCAGCAGTTACGACAGGGTCATTAGCAATCAGCCCCAGCATTTT. This encodes CASSYDRVISNQPQHF.

Only a few counts were recorded for this clonotype. This chain uses TRBV4-1 with TRBJ1-1, with TRBD1 identical over 8 bases. Germline V gene lookup returns CDR1 MGHRA and CDR2 YSYEKL. This CDR3 spans 16 amino acids. The trim removed 4 bases at V and 0 bases at J, leaving 7 bases unmatched. The CDR3 spells CASSRIQGVLNTEAFF. The CDR3 DNA reads TGCGCCAGCAGCCGGATACAGGGGGTCCTGAACACTGAAGCTTTCTTT.